This TCR beta chain was identified in a study of OX40 agonist ivuxolimab in advanced cancers. V lost 4 bases, J lost 3 bases, and 17 bases lay in between. Germline V gene data show CDR1 as GTSNPN and CDR2 as SVGIG (reference sequence). The CDR3 length is 15 residues. Some clones are missing from TCRdb's copy, which holds only in-frame ones; the method was immunoSEQ multiplex PCR. Counted here are about 41,000 clones, around four fifths occurring once; the ten biggest clones make up around 2.7%. Material: CD4+ or CD8+ T cells sorted from blood, obtained in a trial of the OX40 agonist ivuxolimab. The V and J genes are TRBV30 and TRBJ2-3; D perhaps matches TRBD2 (5 bases). The TCR originated in an adult with an advanced solid tumor such as melanoma, head and neck, liver or kidney cancer. In DNA form, the CDR3 reads TGTGCCTGGACCCCCCGGGGTTTCGGGACAGATACGCAGTATTTT. Residues: CAWTPRGFGTDTQYF.